The present T cell receptor beta chain was sequenced within a study of OX40 agonist ivuxolimab in advanced cancers. CDR1 and CDR2 (germline): SGHDT, YYEEEE. The CDR3 is made up of 14 amino acids. The germline V and J ends were trimmed by 4 bases and 10 bases, with 15 bases remaining between them. The method was immunoSEQ multiplex PCR; TCRdb's version includes in-frame clones alone and lacks a portion of them. Among around 70,000 clones, just under 85% were seen once, and the ten largest hold 5.5% to 7.5%. The clonotype was recovered from an adult with an advanced solid tumor such as melanoma, head and neck, liver or kidney cancer. The sequencing used CD4+ or CD8+ T cells sorted from blood, collected in a trial of the OX40 agonist ivuxolimab. The rearrangement joins TRBV5-6 to TRBJ1-6; D is uncertain. CDR3 in DNA: TGTGCCAGCAGCCCCGGCTTCGGGGAGTCACCCCTCCACTTT. Amino acids: CASSPGFGESPLHF.